This T cell receptor beta chain was identified during a study of PD-1 blockade in classical Hodgkin lymphoma. Overall study findings and caveats: Newly diagnosed patients had diversity similar to the baseline diversity of complete responders.

Time point in this sample: cycle 4 day 1 (C4D1), after more than five weeks of nivolumab. Patients all relapsed after autologous stem cell transplantation, and there was variation in brentuximab vedotin exposure. This clone is judged medium-sized. No antigen is known for it. CDR3 length equals 15 residues. Germline V gene data show CDR1 as SGHVS and CDR2 as FQNEAQ. Trimming took off 5 bases at V and 3 bases at J, with 17 bases between the two ends. The table came from immunoSEQ multiplex PCR; TCRdb's copy has only in-frame clones and leaves some out. Of 15,000 to 20,000 clones listed, about 61% are singletons.

Sample: peripheral blood mononuclear cells (PBMCs), taken before the fourth cycle of nivolumab. The receptor was derived from a human donor with classical Hodgkin lymphoma. This chain joins TRBV7-8 and TRBJ2-7; D not resolved. The CDR3 region is CASSPGVGLGYEQYF. For the CDR3, the DNA is TGTGCCAGCAGCCCCGGCGTCGGTCTCGGCTACGAGCAGTACTTC.